This T cell receptor (beta chain) appears in the sequencing data of a study of breast tumors, draining lymph nodes, adjacent tissues. Whole-study findings and limits: Tumor T cell lymph node origin was a supported hypothesis, not proven. Tumor and nontumor repertoires were significantly more similar in luminal-like than in basal-like breast cancer. Findings are consistent with lymph node origin and intratumoral expansion of most tumor T cells.

At least ten counts were recorded for this clonotype. The antigen remains unidentified. The CDR3 sequence is 16 residues long. Germline V lookup: CDR1 MNHEY, CDR2 SVGAGI. Trimming removed 0 bases from V and 6 bases from J, with 12 bases in between. TCRdb reanalysed the multiplex PCR reads using MiXCR and keeps one entry per CDR3 protein. The repertoire includes more than 80,000 distinct CDR3 sequences, roughly 33% of them detected once, and 5.5% to 6% sits in the top ten. Samples came from axillary lymph nodes draining the breast cancer. The receptor was derived from a female donor with breast cancer. Some clones in this sample may be carry-over from other donors' samples. The V call is TRBV6-5, the J call TRBJ1-6; D might be TRBD1 (5 bases). Sequenced: axillary lymph node tissue. The CDR3 DNA sequence: TGTGCCAGCAGTTACTCCCCACCAAGGGGTAATTCACCCCTCCACTTT. It is translated as CASSYSPPRGNSPLHF.